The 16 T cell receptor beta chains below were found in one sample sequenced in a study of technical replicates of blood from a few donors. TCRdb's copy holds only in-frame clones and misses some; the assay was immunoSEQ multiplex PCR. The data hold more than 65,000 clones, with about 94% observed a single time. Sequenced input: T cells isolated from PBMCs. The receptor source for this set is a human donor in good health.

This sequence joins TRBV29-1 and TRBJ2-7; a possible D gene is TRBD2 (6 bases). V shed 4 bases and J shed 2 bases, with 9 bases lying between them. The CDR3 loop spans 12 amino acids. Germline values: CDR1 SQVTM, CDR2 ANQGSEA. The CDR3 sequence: CSVGGEAYEQYF. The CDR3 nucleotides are TGCAGCGTTGGGGGGGAGGCCTACGAGCAGTACTTC.

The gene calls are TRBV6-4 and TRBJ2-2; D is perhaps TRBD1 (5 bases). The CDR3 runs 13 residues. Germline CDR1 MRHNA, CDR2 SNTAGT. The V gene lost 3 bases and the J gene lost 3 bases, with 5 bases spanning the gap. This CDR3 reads CASSEGDTGELFF. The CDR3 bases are TGTGCCAGCAGTGAAGGGGACACCGGGGAGCTGTTTTTT.

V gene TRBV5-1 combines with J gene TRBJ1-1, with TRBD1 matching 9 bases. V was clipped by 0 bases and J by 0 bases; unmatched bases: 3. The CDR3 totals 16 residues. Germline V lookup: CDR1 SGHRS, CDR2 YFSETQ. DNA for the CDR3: TGCGCCAGCAGCTTGGGACAGGGGGGAATGAACACTGAAGCTTTCTTT. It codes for CASSLGQGGMNTEAFF.

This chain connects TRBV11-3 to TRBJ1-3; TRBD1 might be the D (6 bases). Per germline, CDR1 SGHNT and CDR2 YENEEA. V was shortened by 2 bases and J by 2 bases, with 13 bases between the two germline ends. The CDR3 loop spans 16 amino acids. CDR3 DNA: TGTGCCAGCAGCTTATATACAGGGCTTACTGGAAACACCATATATTTT. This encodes CASSLYTGLTGNTIYF.

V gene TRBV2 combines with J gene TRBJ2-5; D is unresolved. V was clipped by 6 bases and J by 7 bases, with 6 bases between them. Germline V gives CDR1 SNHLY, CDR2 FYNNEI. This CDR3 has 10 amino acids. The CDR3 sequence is CASRRGTQYF. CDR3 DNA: TGTGCCAGCAGGCGAGGGACCCAGTACTTC.

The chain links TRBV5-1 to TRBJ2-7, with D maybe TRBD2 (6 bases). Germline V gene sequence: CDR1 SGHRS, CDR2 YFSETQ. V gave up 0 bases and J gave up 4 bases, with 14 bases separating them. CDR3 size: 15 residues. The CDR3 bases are TGCGCCAGCAGCTTGGCCGCGGGGATTACTTACGAGCAGTACTTC. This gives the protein CASSLAAGITYEQYF. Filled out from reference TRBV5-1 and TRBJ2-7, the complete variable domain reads KAGVTQTPRYLIKTRGQQVTLSCSPISGHRSVSWYQQTPGQGLQFLFEYFSETQRNKGNFPGRFSGRQFSNSRSEMNVSTLELGDSALYLCASSLAAGITYEQYFGPGTRLTVT.

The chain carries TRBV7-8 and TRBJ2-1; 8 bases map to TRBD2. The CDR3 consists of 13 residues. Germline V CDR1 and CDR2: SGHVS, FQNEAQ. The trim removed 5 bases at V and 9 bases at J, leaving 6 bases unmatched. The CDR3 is CASSPPGGGEQFF. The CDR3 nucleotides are TGTGCCAGCAGCCCCCCCGGGGGGGGTGAGCAGTTCTTC.

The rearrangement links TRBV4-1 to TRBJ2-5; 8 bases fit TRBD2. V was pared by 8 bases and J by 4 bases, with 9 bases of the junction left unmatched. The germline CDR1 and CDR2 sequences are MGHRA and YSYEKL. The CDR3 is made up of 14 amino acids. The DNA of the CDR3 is TGCGCCAGCGCCTCGGGGGGGGCCCTAGAGACCCAGTACTTC. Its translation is CASASGGALETQYF.

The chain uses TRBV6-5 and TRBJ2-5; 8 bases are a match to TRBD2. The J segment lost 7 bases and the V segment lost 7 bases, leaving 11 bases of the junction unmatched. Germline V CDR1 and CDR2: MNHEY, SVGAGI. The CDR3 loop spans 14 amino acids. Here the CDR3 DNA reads TGTGCCAGCACCGGGACTAGGGGATCGGGGACCCAGTACTTC. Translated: CASTGTRGSGTQYF.

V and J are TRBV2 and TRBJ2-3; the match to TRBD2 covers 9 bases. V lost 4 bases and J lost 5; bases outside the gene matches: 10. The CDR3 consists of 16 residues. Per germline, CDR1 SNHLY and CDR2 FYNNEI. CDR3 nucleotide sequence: TGTGCCAGCAGTGGAGGTGCGGGGGGGCTACTAGATACGCAGTATTTT. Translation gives CASSGGAGGLLDTQYF. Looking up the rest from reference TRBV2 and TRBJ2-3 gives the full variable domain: EPEVTQTPSHQVTQMGQEVILRCVPISNHLYFYWYRQILGQKVEFLVSFYNNEISEKSEIFDDQFSVERPDGSNFTLKIRSTKLEDSAMYFCASSGGAGGLLDTQYFGPGTRLTVL.

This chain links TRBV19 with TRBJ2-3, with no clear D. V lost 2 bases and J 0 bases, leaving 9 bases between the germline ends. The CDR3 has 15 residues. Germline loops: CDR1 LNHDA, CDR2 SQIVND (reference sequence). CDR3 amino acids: CASSISWASTDTQYF. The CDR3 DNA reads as TGTGCCAGTAGTATATCGTGGGCTAGCACAGATACGCAGTATTTT.

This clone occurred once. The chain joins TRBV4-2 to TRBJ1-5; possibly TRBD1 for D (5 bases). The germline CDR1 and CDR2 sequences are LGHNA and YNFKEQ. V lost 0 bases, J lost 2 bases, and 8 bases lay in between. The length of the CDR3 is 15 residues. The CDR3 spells CASSQEQVRNQPQHF. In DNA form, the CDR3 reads TGTGCCAGCAGCCAAGAACAGGTGCGCAATCAGCCCCAGCATTTT.

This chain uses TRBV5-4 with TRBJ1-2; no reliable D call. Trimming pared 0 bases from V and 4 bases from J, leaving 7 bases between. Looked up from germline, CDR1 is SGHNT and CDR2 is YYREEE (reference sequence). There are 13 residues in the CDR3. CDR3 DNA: TGTGCCAGCAGCTTGGTAGGCGGCTATGGCTACACCTTC. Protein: CASSLVGGYGYTF.

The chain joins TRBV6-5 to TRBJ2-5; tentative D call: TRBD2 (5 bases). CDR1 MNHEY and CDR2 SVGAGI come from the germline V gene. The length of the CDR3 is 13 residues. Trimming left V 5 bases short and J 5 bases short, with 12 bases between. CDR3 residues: CASSPPTGETQYF. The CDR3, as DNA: TGTGCCAGCAGTCCTCCGACGGGGGAGACCCAGTACTTC.

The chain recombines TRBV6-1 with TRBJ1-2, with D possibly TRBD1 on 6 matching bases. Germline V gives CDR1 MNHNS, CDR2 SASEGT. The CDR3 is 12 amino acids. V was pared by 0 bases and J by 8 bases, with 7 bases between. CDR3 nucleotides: TGTGCCAGCAGTGAAGCAGGACAGGGCTACACCTTC. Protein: CASSEAGQGYTF.

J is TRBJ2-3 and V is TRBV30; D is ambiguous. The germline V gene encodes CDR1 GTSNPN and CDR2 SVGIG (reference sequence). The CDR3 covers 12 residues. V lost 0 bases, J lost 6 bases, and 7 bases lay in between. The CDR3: CAWSVYRDTQYF. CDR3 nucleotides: TGTGCCTGGAGTGTATACCGGGATACGCAGTATTTT.